This T cell receptor (beta chain) derives from a study of shared clonotypes between healthy human individuals. Assay: immunoSEQ multiplex PCR; the TCRdb copy retains only in-frame clones and omits some. The sample has approximately 500,000 clones; more than 75% are singletons. This CDR3 region has 12 residues. The V gene lost 5 bases and the J gene lost 4 bases, with 9 bases spanning the gap. Germline V gene lookup returns CDR1 KGHSH and CDR2 LQKENI. The source of this sequence is a woman aged 40 to 50 in good health. Some clones in this sample may be carry-over from other donors' samples. The genes are TRBV18 and TRBJ2-7, with D possibly matching TRBD1 (6 bases). The sequenced sample consisted of PBMCs. CDR3 DNA: TGTGCCAGCTCAGCAGGACAGTACGAGCAGTACTTC. This gives the protein CASSAGQYEQYF.